This T cell receptor (beta chain) was sequenced during a study of neoadjuvant anti-PD-1 for oral cavity cancer. Described time point: after neoadjuvant nivolumab, at surgical resection. Clones were read by immunoSEQ multiplex PCR, and TCRdb kept only the in-frame ones, dropping some. Among just under 70,000 clones, approximately 84% were seen once, and the ten largest hold 3% to 3.5%. V was cut by 5 bases and J by 5 bases, with 18 bases left in between. The V gene's germline CDR1 is MNHEY and CDR2 SVGAGI. This CDR3 has 15 residues. The chain uses TRBV6-5 and TRBJ2-5, with a possible D match to TRBD2 (6 bases). The origin of this receptor is a person between 40 and 79 years old with oral cavity squamous cell carcinoma. Sequencing used PBMCs, obtained after nivolumab (anti-PD-1) treatment. CDR3 in amino acids: CASSRFGTPQETQYF. The CDR3 DNA sequence: TGTGCCAGCAGTCGCTTCGGGACTCCTCAGGAGACCCAGTACTTC.